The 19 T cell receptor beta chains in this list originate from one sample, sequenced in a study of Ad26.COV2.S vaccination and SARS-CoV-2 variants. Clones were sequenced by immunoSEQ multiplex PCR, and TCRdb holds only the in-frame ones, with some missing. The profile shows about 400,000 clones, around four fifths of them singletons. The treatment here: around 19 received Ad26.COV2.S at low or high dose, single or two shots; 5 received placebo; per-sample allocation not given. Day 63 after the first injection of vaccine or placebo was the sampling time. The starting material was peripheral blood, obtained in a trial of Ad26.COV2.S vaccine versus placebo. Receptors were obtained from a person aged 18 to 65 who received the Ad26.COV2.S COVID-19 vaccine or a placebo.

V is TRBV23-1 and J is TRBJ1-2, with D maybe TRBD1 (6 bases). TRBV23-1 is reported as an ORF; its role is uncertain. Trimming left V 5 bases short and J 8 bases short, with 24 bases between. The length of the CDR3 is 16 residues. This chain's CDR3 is CASSFNRSGGPKGYTF. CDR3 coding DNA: TGCGCCAGCAGTTTCAATCGGTCCGGGGGGCCTAAAGGCTACACCTTC.

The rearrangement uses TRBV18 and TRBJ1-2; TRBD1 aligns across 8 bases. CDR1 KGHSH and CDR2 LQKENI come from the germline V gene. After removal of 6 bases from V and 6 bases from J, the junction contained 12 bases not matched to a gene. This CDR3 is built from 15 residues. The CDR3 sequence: CASSLILQDRDGYTF. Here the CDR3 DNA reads TGTGCCAGCTCGCTCATTCTACAGGACAGGGATGGCTACACCTTC.

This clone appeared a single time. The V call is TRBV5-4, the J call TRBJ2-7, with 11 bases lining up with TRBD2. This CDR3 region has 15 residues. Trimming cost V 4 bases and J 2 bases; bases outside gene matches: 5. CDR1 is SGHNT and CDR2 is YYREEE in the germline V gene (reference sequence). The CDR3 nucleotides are TGTGCCAGCAGCCTGGGGACTAGCGGAGCCTACGAGCAGTACTTC. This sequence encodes CASSLGTSGAYEQYF.

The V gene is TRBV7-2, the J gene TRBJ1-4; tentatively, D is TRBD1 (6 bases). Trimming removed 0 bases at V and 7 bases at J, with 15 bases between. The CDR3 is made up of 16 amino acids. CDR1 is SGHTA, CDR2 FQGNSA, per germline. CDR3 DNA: TGTGCCAGCAGCTTAGCTCAAGGGACAAGGGGTGAAAAACTGTTTTTT. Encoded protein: CASSLAQGTRGEKLFF.

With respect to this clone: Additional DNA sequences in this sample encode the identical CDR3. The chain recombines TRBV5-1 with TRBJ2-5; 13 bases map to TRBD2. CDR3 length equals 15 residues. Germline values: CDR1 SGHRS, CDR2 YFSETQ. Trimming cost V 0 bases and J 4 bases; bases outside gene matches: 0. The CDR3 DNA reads TGCGCCAGCAGCTTGGGACTAGCGGGGGGAGAGACCCAGTACTTC. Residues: CASSLGLAGGETQYF. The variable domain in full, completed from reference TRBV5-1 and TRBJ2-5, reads KAGVTQTPRYLIKTRGQQVTLSCSPISGHRSVSWYQQTPGQGLQFLFEYFSETQRNKGNFPGRFSGRQFSNSRSEMNVSTLELGDSALYLCASSLGLAGGETQYFGPGTRLLVL.

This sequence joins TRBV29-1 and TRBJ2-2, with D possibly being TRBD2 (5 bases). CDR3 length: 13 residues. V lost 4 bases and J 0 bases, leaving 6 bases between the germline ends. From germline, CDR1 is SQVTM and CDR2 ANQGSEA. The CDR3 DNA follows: TGCAGCGTTGCACTAGCGAACACCGGGGAGCTGTTTTTT. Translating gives CSVALANTGELFF.

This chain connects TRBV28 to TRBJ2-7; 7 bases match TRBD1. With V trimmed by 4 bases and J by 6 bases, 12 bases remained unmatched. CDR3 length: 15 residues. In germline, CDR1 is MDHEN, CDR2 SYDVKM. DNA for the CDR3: TGTGCCAGCAGTTCACCGGGACAGACCCCACTCGAGCAGTACTTC. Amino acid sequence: CASSSPGQTPLEQYF.

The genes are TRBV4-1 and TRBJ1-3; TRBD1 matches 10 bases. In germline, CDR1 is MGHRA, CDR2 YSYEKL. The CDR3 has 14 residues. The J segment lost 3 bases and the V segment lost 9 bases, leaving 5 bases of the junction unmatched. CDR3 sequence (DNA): TGCGCCAGGACGGGACAGGGGTGTGGAAACACCATATATTTT. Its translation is CARTGQGCGNTIYF.

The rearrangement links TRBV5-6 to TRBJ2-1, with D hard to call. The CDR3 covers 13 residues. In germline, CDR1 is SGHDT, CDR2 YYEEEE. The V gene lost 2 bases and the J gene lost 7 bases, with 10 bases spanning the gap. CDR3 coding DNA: TGTGCCAGCAGCTTTGGGCGTCATAATGAGCAGTTCTTC. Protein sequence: CASSFGRHNEQFF.

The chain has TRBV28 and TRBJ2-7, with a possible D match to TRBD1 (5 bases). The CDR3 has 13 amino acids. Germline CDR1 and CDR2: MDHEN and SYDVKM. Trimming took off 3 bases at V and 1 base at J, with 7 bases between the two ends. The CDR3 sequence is CASSLRQSYEQYF. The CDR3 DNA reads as TGTGCCAGCAGTTTGAGACAGTCCTACGAGCAGTACTTC.

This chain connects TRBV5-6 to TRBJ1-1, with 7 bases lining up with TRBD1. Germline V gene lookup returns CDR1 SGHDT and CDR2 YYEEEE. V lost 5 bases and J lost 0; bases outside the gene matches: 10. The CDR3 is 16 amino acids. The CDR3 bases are TGTGCCAGCAGTATAACAGGGGCTTACATGAACACTGAAGCTTTCTTT. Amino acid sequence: CASSITGAYMNTEAFF.

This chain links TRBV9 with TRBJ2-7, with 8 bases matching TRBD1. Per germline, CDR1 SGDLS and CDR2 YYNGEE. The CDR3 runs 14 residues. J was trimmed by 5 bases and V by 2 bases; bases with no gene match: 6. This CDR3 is CASSVTTGVNEQYF. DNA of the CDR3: TGTGCCAGCAGCGTTACGACAGGGGTTAACGAGCAGTACTTC.

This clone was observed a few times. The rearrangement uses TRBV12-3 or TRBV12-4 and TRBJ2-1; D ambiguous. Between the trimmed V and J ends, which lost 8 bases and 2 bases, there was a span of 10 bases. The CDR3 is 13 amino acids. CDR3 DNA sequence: TGTGCCAGCGGCTTTGGAGCCTACAATGAGCAGTTCTTC. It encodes CASGFGAYNEQFF.

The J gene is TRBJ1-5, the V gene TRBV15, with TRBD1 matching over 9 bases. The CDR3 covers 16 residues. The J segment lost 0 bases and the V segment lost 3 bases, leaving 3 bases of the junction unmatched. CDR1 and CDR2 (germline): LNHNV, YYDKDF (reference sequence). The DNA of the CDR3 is TGTGCCACCAGCAGGACGGGACAGGGTAGCAATCAGCCCCAGCATTTT. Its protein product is CATSRTGQGSNQPQHF.

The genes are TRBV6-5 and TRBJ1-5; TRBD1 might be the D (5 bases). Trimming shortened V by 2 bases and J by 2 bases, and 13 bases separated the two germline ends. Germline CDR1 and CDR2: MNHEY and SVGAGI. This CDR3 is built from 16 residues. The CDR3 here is CASSYNGGRGNQPQHF. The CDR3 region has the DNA TGTGCCAGCAGTTACAATGGGGGAAGGGGCAATCAGCCCCAGCATTTT.

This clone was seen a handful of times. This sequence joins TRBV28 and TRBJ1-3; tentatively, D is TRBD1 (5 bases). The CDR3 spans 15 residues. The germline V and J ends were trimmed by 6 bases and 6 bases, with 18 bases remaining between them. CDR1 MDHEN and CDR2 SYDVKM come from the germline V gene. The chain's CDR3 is CASSPAGTGENTIYF. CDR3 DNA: TGTGCCAGCAGCCCCGCCGGGACGGGCGAAAACACCATATATTTT.

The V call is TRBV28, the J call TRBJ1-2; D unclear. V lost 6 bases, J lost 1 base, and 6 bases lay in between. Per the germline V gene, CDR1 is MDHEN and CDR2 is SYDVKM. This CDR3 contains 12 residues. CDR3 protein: CASSGSNYGYTF. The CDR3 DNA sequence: TGTGCCAGCAGCGGAAGTAACTATGGCTACACCTTC.

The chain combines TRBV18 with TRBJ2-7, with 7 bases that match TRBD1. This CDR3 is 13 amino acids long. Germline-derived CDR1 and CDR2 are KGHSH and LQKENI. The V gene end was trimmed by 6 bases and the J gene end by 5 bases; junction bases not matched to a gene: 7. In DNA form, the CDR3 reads TGTGCCAGCTCCTCCACAGGGGTCCACGAGCAGTACTTC. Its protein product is CASSSTGVHEQYF.

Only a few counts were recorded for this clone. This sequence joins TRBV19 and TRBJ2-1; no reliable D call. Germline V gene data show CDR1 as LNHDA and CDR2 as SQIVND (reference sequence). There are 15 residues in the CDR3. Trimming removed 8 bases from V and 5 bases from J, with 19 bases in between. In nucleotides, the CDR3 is TGTGCCAGTTCTTCTGCCAGAGGCCGACACAATGAGCAGTTCTTC. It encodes CASSSARGRHNEQFF.